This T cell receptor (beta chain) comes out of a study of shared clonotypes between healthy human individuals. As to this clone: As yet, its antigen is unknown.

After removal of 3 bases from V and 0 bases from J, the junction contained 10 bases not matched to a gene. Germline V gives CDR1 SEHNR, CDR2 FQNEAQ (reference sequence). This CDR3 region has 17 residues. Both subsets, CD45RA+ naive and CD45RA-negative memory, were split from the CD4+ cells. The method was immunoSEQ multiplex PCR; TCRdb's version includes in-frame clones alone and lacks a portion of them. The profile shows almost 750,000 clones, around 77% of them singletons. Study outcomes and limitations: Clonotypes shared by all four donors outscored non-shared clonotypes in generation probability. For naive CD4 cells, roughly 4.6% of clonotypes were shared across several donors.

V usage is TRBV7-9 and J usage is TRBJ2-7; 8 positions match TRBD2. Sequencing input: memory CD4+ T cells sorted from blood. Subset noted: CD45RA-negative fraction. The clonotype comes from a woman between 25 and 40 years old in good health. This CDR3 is CASSLFYGGRTSYEQYF. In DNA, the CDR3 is TGTGCCAGCAGCTTGTTCTACGGCGGGAGGACCTCCTACGAGCAGTACTTC.